This TCR beta chain was captured in a study of shared clonotypes between healthy human individuals. Trimming left V 2 bases short and J 1 base short, with 9 bases between. The CDR3 runs to 14 residues. Germline V gene lookup returns CDR1 SGDLS and CDR2 YYNGEE. With regard to this clone: This same CDR3 is encoded by further DNA sequences in the sample.

The repertoire was sequenced with immunoSEQ multiplex PCR; TCRdb's copy has only in-frame clones and lacks some. The sample yields about 1.5 million clones, approximately 98% seen once. The V and J genes are TRBV9 and TRBJ1-1, with D possibly matching TRBD1 (6 bases). This sequence originates from a man aged 30 to 45 in good health. What was sequenced was naive CD4+ T cells sorted from blood. Sample subset: CD45RA+ positively selected. The CDR3 nucleotides are TGTGCCAGCAGCGTGTCAGGGGCGAACACTGAAGCTTTCTTT. Protein: CASSVSGANTEAFF.